These 30 T cell receptor beta chains originate from one sample sequenced in a study of patients and donors after allogeneic stem cell transplantation. TCRdb ran MiXCR on the RT-PCR reads and lists one entry per CDR3 protein. The data show some 200,000 distinct CDR3 sequences, approximately 41% seen once. Sequencing used blood, either unsorted or a sorted T cell fraction (not recorded which). These receptors came from a human donor who was either an allogeneic HSCT recipient or a stem cell or donor lymphocyte infusion donor (not recorded which). It is not recorded whose cells these are; they may come from a transplant donor.

The rearrangement joins TRBV12-3 or TRBV12-4 to TRBJ2-1; 9 bases match TRBD2. V shed 6 bases and J 6 bases; nucleotides not matched to a gene: 9. CDR3 size: 15 residues. This CDR3 is CASSPGGSGSNEQFF. The CDR3 DNA is TGTGCCAGCAGCCCCGGTGGTAGCGGGAGCAATGAGCAGTTCTTC.

The chain carries TRBV29-1 and TRBJ2-2; possibly TRBD2 for D (6 bases). The CDR3 has 14 amino acids. V lost 8 bases to trimming and J lost 3 bases, with 16 bases between them. CDR1 is SQVTM, CDR2 ANQGSEA, per germline. The CDR3 sequence is CSSTGDRDTGELFF. In DNA, the CDR3 is TGCAGCTCTACGGGAGATCGCGACACCGGGGAGCTGTTTTTT.

The V call is TRBV10-3, the J call TRBJ1-5; D uncertain. V lost 10 bases to trimming and J lost 0 bases, with 10 bases between them. This CDR3 is 13 amino acids long. Looked up from germline, CDR1 is ENHRY and CDR2 is SYGVKD. The chain's CDR3 is CATGGYSNQPQHF. The DNA for the CDR3 is TGTGCCACGGGCGGCTATAGCAATCAGCCCCAGCATTTT.

V and J are TRBV29-1 and TRBJ2-7, with a possible D match to TRBD1 (5 bases). V gave up 6 bases and J gave up 2 bases, with 17 bases separating them. Germline V gene sequence: CDR1 SQVTM, CDR2 ANQGSEA. There are 14 residues in the CDR3. The CDR3 coding sequence is TGCAGCGTAAGTGGGATAGGGGTAACCTACGAGCAGTACTTC. It yields the protein CSVSGIGVTYEQYF.

This sequence joins TRBV5-1 and TRBJ2-1, with D perhaps matching TRBD2 (5 bases). There are 16 residues in the CDR3. V dropped 0 bases and J dropped 6 bases, with 16 bases sitting between them. In germline, CDR1 is SGHRS, CDR2 YFSETQ. The CDR3 DNA is TGCGCCAGCAGCTTGGTTGCCCTCGAGGGTTCCAATGAGCAGTTCTTC. Protein: CASSLVALEGSNEQFF.

This clonotype appeared a few times. The CDR3 DNA is TGTGCCAGCAGCTACGGACTAGCGGGAGATCATCAGGAGTTCTTC. Amino acid sequence: CASSYGLAGDHQEFF. The chain recombines TRBV7-9 with TRBJ2-1; TRBD2 matches 13 bases. Germline trimming cut 4 bases from V and 14 bases from J; bases unmatched to any gene: 11. Germline CDR1 reads SEHNR; CDR2 reads FQNEAQ (reference sequence). This CDR3 has 15 residues.

This clonotype was recorded many times. J is TRBJ1-2 and V is TRBV5-8; 8 positions match TRBD1. This CDR3 is 15 amino acids long. The germline V gene has CDR1 SGHTS and CDR2 YDEGEE. The junction had 7 bases not matched to a gene; V was cut back by 0 bases and J by 6 bases. The CDR3: CASSLALTGVHGYTF. The CDR3, as DNA: TGTGCCAGCAGCTTGGCCCTGACAGGGGTCCATGGCTACACCTTC.

The V gene is TRBV7-9, the J gene TRBJ2-3, with D uncertain. Trimming pared 3 bases from V and 0 bases from J, leaving 10 bases between. This CDR3 contains 15 residues. The V gene's germline CDR1 is SEHNR and CDR2 FQNEAQ (reference sequence). CDR3 sequence: CASSLGLSSTDTQYF. The CDR3 bases are TGTGCCAGCAGCTTGGGTCTTTCTAGCACAGATACGCAGTATTTT.

This clonotype occurred many times. The chain links TRBV5-1 to TRBJ1-1; D unresolved. Trimming stripped 1 base from V and 0 bases from J, with 4 bases between. Germline V gene sequence: CDR1 SGHRS, CDR2 YFSETQ. This CDR3 is built from 13 residues. The CDR3 region is CASSLTLNTEAFF. CDR3 nucleotides: TGCGCCAGCAGCTTGACACTGAACACTGAAGCTTTCTTT.

The chain uses TRBV20-1 and TRBJ2-7; D possibly corresponds to TRBD2 (5 bases). V was pared by 6 bases and J by 6 bases, with 24 bases between. The CDR3 is made up of 15 amino acids. Germline V gene lookup returns CDR1 DFQATT and CDR2 SNEGSKA (reference sequence). The CDR3 spells CSAPPLAGMFGEQYF. CDR3 nucleotides: TGCAGTGCACCCCCCCTAGCCGGAATGTTTGGCGAGCAGTACTTC.

The chain is built from TRBV10-3 and TRBJ2-2, with D perhaps matching TRBD1 or TRBD2 (5 bases each). Germline V gene data show CDR1 as ENHRY and CDR2 as SYGVKD. This CDR3 region has 15 residues. V lost 6 bases and J 0 bases, leaving 11 bases between the germline ends. DNA for the CDR3: TGTGCCATCAGACCGGGACGGACGAACACCGGGGAGCTGTTTTTT. Its protein product is CAIRPGRTNTGELFF.

The chain employs TRBV7-9 and TRBJ1-2; D perhaps matches TRBD1 (5 bases). The CDR3 spans 15 residues. Germline V gives CDR1 SEHNR, CDR2 FQNEAQ (reference sequence). The ends were cut back, 1 base at V and 6 bases at J, with 15 bases in the middle. The CDR3 region has the DNA TGTGCCAGCAGCTTAGAGGCGAAGGGGAGGAATGGCTACACCTTC. This sequence encodes CASSLEAKGRNGYTF.

The CDR3 sequence: CASSGTENQPQHF. CDR3 in DNA: TGTGCCAGCAGCGGGACAGAAAATCAGCCCCAGCATTTT. The chain employs TRBV6-5 and TRBJ1-5; TRBD1 aligns across 7 bases. Germline CDR1 is MNHEY and CDR2 is SVGAGI. Trimming at V came to 6 bases and at J to 4 bases, leaving 3 bases not matched to a gene. This CDR3 has 13 amino acids.

The chain combines TRBV29-1 with TRBJ2-7; 8 bases are a match to TRBD1. The germline V gene has CDR1 SQVTM and CDR2 ANQGSEA. V shed 4 bases and J 1 base; nucleotides not matched to a gene: 6. CDR3 length equals 14 residues. CDR3 sequence: CSVVDREKSYEQYF. CDR3 in DNA: TGCAGCGTTGTGGACAGGGAAAAATCCTACGAGCAGTACTTC.

This chain links TRBV7-2 with TRBJ1-1, with TRBD1 matching over 7 bases. The CDR3 loop spans 13 amino acids. The V segment lost 6 bases and the J segment 7 bases; nucleotides outside the gene matches: 8. Germline CDR1 SGHTA, CDR2 FQGNSA. The CDR3 spells CASRQQGPGEAFF. CDR3 DNA sequence: TGTGCCAGCAGGCAACAGGGGCCTGGTGAAGCTTTCTTT.

This chain connects TRBV29-1 to TRBJ1-1; a weak D match, TRBD1 (5 bases). Germline V gene sequence: CDR1 SQVTM, CDR2 ANQGSEA. This CDR3 has 11 residues. V shed 4 bases and J shed 7 bases, with 10 bases lying between them. The CDR3 DNA sequence: TGCAGCGTTGTCAGGGCTAGTGAAGCTTTCTTT. Encoded protein: CSVVRASEAFF.

The chain couples TRBV30 to TRBJ2-7; D gene ambiguous. Trimming took 5 bases from V and 5 from J, leaving 10 bases between them. The germline V gene encodes CDR1 GTSNPN and CDR2 SVGIG (reference sequence). This CDR3 spans 11 amino acids. CDR3 sequence reads: CAWGPYDEQYF. The CDR3 DNA reads as TGTGCCTGGGGCCCCTATGACGAGCAGTACTTC.

The table lists this clonotype with a few counts. V is TRBV12-3 or TRBV12-4 and J is TRBJ2-3, with 9 bases fitting TRBD2. V lost 4 bases to trimming and J lost 1 base; unmatched junction nucleotides: 12. This CDR3 is 18 amino acids long. CDR3 sequence reads: CASSYRDLAGVGTDTQYF. In nucleotides, the CDR3 is TGTGCCAGCAGTTACAGAGACTTAGCGGGAGTCGGCACAGATACGCAGTATTTT.

This clonotype was recorded a few times. The rearrangement joins TRBV27 to TRBJ1-6, with 9 bases that match TRBD1. V dropped 6 bases and J dropped 8; count of bases not matched to a gene: 5. CDR1 MNHEY and CDR2 SMNVEV come from the germline V gene (reference sequence). CDR3 length: 14 residues. As DNA, the CDR3 is TGTGCCAGCAGCCGACAGGGGGGTTATTCACCCCTCCACTTT. Its translation is CASSRQGGYSPLHF.

The DNA of the CDR3 is TGTGCCAGCAGTGTCATTAGGGCCGGGGAGCTGTTTTTT. Translating it yields CASSVIRAGELFF. This chain links TRBV12-3 or TRBV12-4 with TRBJ2-2; no reliable D call. Between the trimmed V and J ends, which lost 5 bases and 6 bases, there was a span of 10 bases. The CDR3 is made up of 13 amino acids.

The chain combines TRBV9 with TRBJ1-6; D is possibly TRBD1 (6 bases). This CDR3 spans 14 amino acids. The V end lost 0 bases, the J end lost 8 bases, and 9 bases lay between the germline ends. CDR1 is SGDLS, CDR2 YYNGEE, per germline. The DNA of the CDR3 is TGTGCCAGCAGCGTAGGGAGGGGGGATTCACCCCTCCACTTT. Protein: CASSVGRGDSPLHF.

This clonotype has more than one count but fewer than ten. The gene calls are TRBV29-1 and TRBJ2-2; maybe TRBD2 (6 bases). Germline CDR1 and CDR2: SQVTM and ANQGSEA. V lost 3 bases to trimming and J lost 4 bases, with 9 bases between them. CDR3 length equals 13 residues. The CDR3 sequence is CSVDWGGTGELFF. DNA of the CDR3: TGCAGCGTTGATTGGGGAGGCACCGGGGAGCTGTTTTTT.

The rearrangement uses TRBV7-9 and TRBJ2-3; D uncertain. The V gene lost 3 bases and the J gene lost 2 bases, with 6 bases spanning the gap. The CDR3 has 13 amino acids. Germline assignment: CDR1 SEHNR and CDR2 FQNEAQ (reference sequence). CDR3: CASSFFLTDTQYF. The CDR3 nucleotides are TGTGCCAGCAGCTTTTTCCTCACAGATACGCAGTATTTT.

The rearrangement joins TRBV6-6 to TRBJ2-7, with TRBD2 matching over 13 bases. This CDR3 contains 16 residues. After removal of 5 bases from V and 5 bases from J, the junction contained 9 bases not matched to a gene. The germline V gene has CDR1 MNHNY and CDR2 SVGAGI (reference sequence). The CDR3 sequence is CASSRTSGSNSHEQYF. In nucleotides, the CDR3 is TGTGCCAGCAGTCGGACTAGCGGGAGTAACAGCCACGAGCAGTACTTC.

The chain links TRBV5-1 to TRBJ1-6, with D unclear. CDR3 length: 13 residues. Trimming removed 0 bases at V and 9 bases at J, with 7 bases between. Germline lookup yields CDR1 SGHRS and CDR2 YFSETQ. CDR3 sequence reads: CASSLEALSPLHF. CDR3 nucleotides: TGCGCCAGCAGCTTGGAGGCTCTTTCACCCCTCCACTTT.

This clonotype was picked up one time. This chain joins TRBV7-9 and TRBJ2-2; D is unclear. This CDR3 is built from 14 residues. The ends were cut back, 1 base at V and 3 bases at J, with 6 bases in the middle. Germline V gene sequence: CDR1 SEHNR, CDR2 FQNEAQ (reference sequence). In DNA, the CDR3 is TGTGCCAGCAGCTTAGGGCAGTACACCGGGGAGCTGTTTTTT. This translates into CASSLGQYTGELFF.

J is TRBJ1-6 and V is TRBV12-3 or TRBV12-4, with D hard to call. The CDR3 is 16 residues long. Trimming cost V 5 bases and J 0 bases, with 11 bases left between them. CDR3 in DNA: TGTGCCAGCAGTCCCCGGGAGCTCTCCTATAATTCACCCCTCCACTTT. It encodes CASSPRELSYNSPLHF.

Only a few counts were recorded for this clonotype. The chain combines TRBV12-3 or TRBV12-4 with TRBJ1-1; possible D gene TRBD1, 5 bases. This CDR3 is 16 amino acids long. Trimming left V 3 bases short and J 5 bases short, with 19 bases between. This CDR3 is CASSFVGFWGQTEAFF. CDR3 DNA: TGTGCCAGCAGTTTTGTCGGTTTCTGGGGCCAAACTGAAGCTTTCTTT.

Ten or more counts support this clonotype. Here the CDR3 reads CASSLGLARNEQFF. The CDR3 nucleotides read TGCGCCAGCAGCCTGGGACTAGCCCGAAATGAGCAGTTCTTC. The V call is TRBV4-3, the J call TRBJ2-1; 9 nucleotides match TRBD2. The CDR3 runs 14 residues. Germline loops: CDR1 LGHNA, CDR2 YSLEER. V gave up 4 bases and J gave up 7 bases; unmatched junction bases: 5.

The chain links TRBV3-1 to TRBJ2-5; D is ambiguous. Germline CDR1 and CDR2: LGHDT and YNNKEL (reference sequence). The CDR3 is made up of 16 amino acids. V was shortened by 0 bases and J by 5 bases, with 16 bases between the two germline ends. The DNA for the CDR3 is TGTGCCAGCAGCCAAGAAGAAGGCCTAGAATATGAGACCCAGTACTTC. Protein sequence: CASSQEEGLEYETQYF.